This T cell receptor beta chain was identified during a study of cytomegalovirus exposure and HLA in healthy donors (dated by TCRdb to about 2017). Some background on the complete study: An earlier analysis of 550 to 700 of the donors reported roughly 270 Gb of sequence data and 117 million unique TCR beta sequences from around 200 million T cells. Genome-wide SNP genotypes for about 65% of the 666 donors were used in a later genetic analysis, which treated that subset as a discovery cohort. A separate validation cohort of roughly 110 different subjects was used in addition to the approximately 610-subject first cohort. All discovery cohort repertoires had been generated using a single sequencing platform. To predict cytomegalovirus infection status, the study combined high-throughput TCR immunosequencing, statistical association of individual TCRs with disease status, and machine learning. The T cell repertoires of about 700 subjects were profiled by immunosequencing and related to cytomegalovirus serostatus. Among around 400 genotyped donors of the cohort, an average of approximately 240,000 unique TCR beta nucleotide sequences was sequenced per donor, of which about 19% were non-productive. To decide whether each TCR beta V gene segment behaved as functional or pseudogenic, an earlier analysis of fewer than 750 of the donors relied on high-throughput TCR beta sequencing. Both class I and class II loci were covered by HLA typing, at four-digit resolution. Typing coverage varied by locus: roughly 629-640 donors for A, B, C, DRB1 and DQB1; under 550 for DQA1; around 570 for DPA1; approximately 450 for DPB1. Donor age, sex, ethnicity and CMV serostatus were compiled alongside the repertoire data. The study aimed to test whether cataloging public T cell receptors could reveal signatures of past pathogen exposure. About 280 gigabases of sequencing data and around 80 million unique TCR sequences made up an early release that covered several hundred HLA-typed donors. In a later analysis, previously published TCR beta repertoires from some 640 donors were re-analyzed and high-resolution HLA genotyping was added so that TCR occurrence patterns could be studied. The genetic ancestry cluster associated with self-reported Caucasian donors included 81% of the 300 to 450 genotyped donors. A few DR-DQ haplotypes were treated as single units for association and clustering because of strong linkage in the cohort. Rather than using new phenotypic data, the later analysis identified candidate immune exposures from TCR beta sequences and from how often those sequences occurred across donors. On the study overall, not on this receptor specifically: A later genetic analysis associated a missense DCLRE1C variant with V-gene and J-gene trimming of TCR beta chains, and an independent cohort replicated the association. Correlated functional status among segregating V segments might be attributable to linkage disequilibrium, but an unknown experimental factor could not be ruled out. Most CMV-associated TCR beta chains appeared to be HLA-restricted in a later analysis, and the HLA associations seemed to be driven largely by CMV exposure. A group of highly shared sequence variants was considered likely to be a technical artifact of the sequencing pipeline. Because counts were too low, about 17 rarely observed V segments, including chromosome 9 orphons, were excluded from the earlier analysis of several hundred of the donors. At a false discovery rate of 0.05, a later analysis linked under 20,000 TCR beta sequences to specific HLA alleles. According to a later analysis, TCR association rates differed among HLA loci, with DRB1 alleles showing the most associated TCRs and HLA-C alleles showing the fewest. Assigning TCR associations to individual alleles was difficult when HLA alleles, especially DR and DQ, strongly co-occurred. In a later analysis, HLA-associated TCR beta chains showed more clonal expansion and lower generation probabilities than non-associated chains that were equally common. A later analysis reported that several top co-occurrence clusters appeared linked to parvovirus B19, influenza, CMV and Epstein-Barr virus. Most TCR sequences were observed very rarely across donors, whereas some public TCRs were present in many individuals. The cohort was sequenced for TCR beta chains only, and without alpha or paired-chain data the features that could be detected were limited. A later genetic analysis reported fewer N-insertions in productive TCRs among donors in an Asian-associated ancestry cluster than the roughly 700-donor mean. A total of about 180 TCR beta chains were listed by the study as associated with cytomegalovirus. Because some donors lacked HLA typing at each locus, the association tests relied only on the typed subset. According to the authors, the approach could potentially be generalized to other disease states and immunological phenotypes. A few of the identified cytomegalovirus-associated TCR beta chains were confirmed in vitro to be specific for cytomegalovirus antigens. A further reported finding was that TCR beta sequences accurately predicted the HLA-A and HLA-B alleles for most subjects in the first cohort. In an earlier analysis of 500 to 650 of the donors, most TCR beta V segments appeared in productive rearrangements about 87% or about 30% of the time, broadly matching IMGT annotations. The classifier was reported to diagnose cytomegalovirus status with high specificity and sensitivity in both the original cohort and the validation cohort. Sequencing depth was assumed to be roughly uniform across donors in the presence/absence analyses, though that assumption may not hold. Immune exposure information for the cohort was limited to CMV serostatus.

Libraries were constructed by the immunoSEQ multiplex PCR assay. A mixture of 60 forward primers for TCR Vbeta segments and 13 reverse primers for TCR Jbeta segments was used in the multiplex PCR. The CDR3 region of rearranged TCR beta genes was amplified from genomic DNA by a multiplex PCR assay. The Illumina HiSeq System was used to sequence the amplified TCR beta libraries as 87-base-pair reads. The authors processed their data as follows. A later analysis tallied around 80 million unique TCR beta chains across the approximately 670 repertoires, and about 12 million of those chains were shared by two or more donors. Raw reads were error-corrected and collapsed into unique sequences with a nearest-neighbor algorithm that merged closely related sequences to remove PCR and sequencing errors. To assign V, D and J gene segments, CDR3 sequences were aligned to IMGT reference sequences. For a sequence to be retained, a match of at least six nucleotides to both a V gene segment and a J gene segment was required. A rearrangement counted as productive if the CDR3 had no stop codons and remained in frame with V and J, and every other rearrangement counted as non-productive. CDR3 was defined by IMGT convention, running from the second conserved V-encoded cysteine to the conserved J-encoded phenylalanine. The earlier analysis of about 590 of the donors excluded sequences that lacked an unambiguous match to a single V gene segment. An earlier analysis of some 500 of the donors classified V segments as functional when productive rearrangements were above 56.7% and as segregating when the standard deviation between donors was above 5%. A statistical classification framework was built for diagnosing cytomegalovirus status from the catalog of TCR beta chain sequences. In a later analysis, V and J genes were assigned by comparing TCR nucleotide sequences against IMGT/GENE-DB human TR gene sequences. Using the TCRdist pipeline, a later analysis assigned CDR3 sequences along with most-parsimonious VDJ recombination scenarios. In a later analysis, each TCR beta chain was defined by its CDR3 amino acid sequence together with its V-gene family, and reads lacking a unique V-gene family were excluded. As a way to deal with suspected cross-contamination and a sequencing artifact, a later analysis dropped hundreds of nucleotide sequences that were highly shared and had low generation probability. A later analysis calculated a clonal expansion index for each public chain from normalized within-repertoire ranks of inferred template counts. Generation probabilities in a later analysis came from a VDJ recombination model fitted to out-of-frame rearrangements, and those results were checked against IGoR. In a later analysis, hypergeometric tests were used to score TCR-TCR, TCR-HLA and TCR-CMV co-occurrence, with a repertoire-size bias correction applied to TCR pairs. In a later analysis, false discovery rates were estimated by permuting HLA or CMV assignments 20 times. A later analysis grouped co-occurring TCRs with DBSCAN, adding TCRdist sequence similarity when clustering within HLA-allele-positive subsets. Co-occurrence clustering excluded repertoires with fewer than 30,000 or more than 120,000 public chains, plus five with anomalous nucleotide sharing. In TCRdb, the immuneACCESS table is reduced to in-frame sequences with V and J assigned. These tables do not hold every clone; where another copy was compared, an unresolved V gene accounts for under half, and the others remain unexplained. V, J and clone size were drawn from that table, and D and trimming were deduced from the DNA. A total of tens of thousands of clones appear in this sample, over 55% of them only once. The ten most abundant clones make up approximately 21% of the sample.

Points on this clone: No antigen is known for it. The sample holds no much larger clone one base away, and base qualities are not on file.

The cohort was made up of approximately 700 healthy bone marrow donors. At the time of sampling, all cohort members were nominally healthy, though unrecorded immune exposures were likely present. The donor was CMV seropositive and belonged to the group of 250 to 300 seropositive cohort members. Each donor provided a peripheral blood sample, and peripheral blood mononuclear cells were used for TCR beta sequencing. Genomic DNA was extracted from the blood cell samples with the Qiagen DNeasy Blood Extraction Kit. This TCR was sampled from a woman aged 45-59 years in good health and CMV-seropositive. The sample comprised PBMCs.

The CDR3 is CASSLQGLAGGFFTDTQYF. The bases are TGCGCCAGCAGCCTGCAGGGACTAGCGGGGGGTTTTTTCACAGATACGCAGTATTTT. Rearrangement joined TRBV5-1 to TRBJ2-3, with TRBD2 matching 15 junction bases. Clipping removes 4 bases from V and 2 bases from J, with 11 as the unmatched junction base count. Reading the germline V gene gives CDR1 SGHRS and CDR2 YFSETQ. Taken from cysteine to phenylalanine, the CDR3 has 19 residues. Only CDR3 DNA is held: 57 bases, read in frame from base 1.